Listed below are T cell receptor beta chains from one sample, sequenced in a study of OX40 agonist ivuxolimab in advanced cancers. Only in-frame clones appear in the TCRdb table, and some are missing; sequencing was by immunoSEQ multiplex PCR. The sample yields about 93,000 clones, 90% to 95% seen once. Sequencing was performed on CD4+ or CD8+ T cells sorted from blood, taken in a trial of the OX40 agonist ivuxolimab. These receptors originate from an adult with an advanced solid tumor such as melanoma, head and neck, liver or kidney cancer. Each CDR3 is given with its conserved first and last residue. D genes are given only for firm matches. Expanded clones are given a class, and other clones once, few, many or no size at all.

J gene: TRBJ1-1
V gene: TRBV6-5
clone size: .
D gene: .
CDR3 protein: CASSPFPRAEAFF
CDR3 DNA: TGTGCCAGCAGTCCCTTCCCCCGGGCTGAAGCTTTCTTT

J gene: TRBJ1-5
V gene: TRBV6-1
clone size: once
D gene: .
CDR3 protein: CASSPRDGNQPQHF
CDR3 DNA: TGTGCCAGCAGCCCAAGAGATGGCAATCAGCCCCAGCATTTT

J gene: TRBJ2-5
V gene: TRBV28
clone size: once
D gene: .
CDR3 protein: CASSSPGTPGRETQYF
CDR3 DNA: TGTGCCAGCAGTTCCCCCGGGACACCTGGGAGGGAGACCCAGTACTTC

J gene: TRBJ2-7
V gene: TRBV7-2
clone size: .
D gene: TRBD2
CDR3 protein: CASSLSRATSVYEQYF
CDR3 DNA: TGTGCCAGCAGCTTAAGTAGGGCGACTAGCGTCTACGAGCAGTACTTC

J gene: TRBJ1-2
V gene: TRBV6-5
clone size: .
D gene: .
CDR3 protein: CASSYSPIGAAYGYTF
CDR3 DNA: TGTGCCAGCAGTTACTCGCCGATCGGGGCGGCCTATGGCTACACCTTC

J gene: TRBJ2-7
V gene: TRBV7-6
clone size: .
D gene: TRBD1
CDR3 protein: CASSLGTGTYEQYF
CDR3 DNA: TGTGCCAGCAGCTTAGGGACAGGGACTTACGAGCAGTACTTC

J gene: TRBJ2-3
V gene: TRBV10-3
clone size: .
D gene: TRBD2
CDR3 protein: CAIRDTSGTADTQYF
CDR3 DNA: TGTGCCATCAGGGATACTAGCGGGACTGCAGATACGCAGTATTTT

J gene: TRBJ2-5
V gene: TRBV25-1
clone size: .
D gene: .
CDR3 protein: CASSEWRGHQETQYF
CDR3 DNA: TGTGCCAGCAGTGAATGGAGGGGGCATCAAGAGACCCAGTACTTC

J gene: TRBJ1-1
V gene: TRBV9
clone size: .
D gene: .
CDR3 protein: CASSVRSNRGNTEAFF
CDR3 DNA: TGTGCCAGCAGCGTGAGGTCCAATCGGGGTAACACTGAAGCTTTCTTT

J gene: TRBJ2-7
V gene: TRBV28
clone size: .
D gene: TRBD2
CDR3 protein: CASSPGGGGYEQYF
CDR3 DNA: TGTGCCAGCAGCCCCGGGGGGGGAGGGTACGAGCAGTACTTC

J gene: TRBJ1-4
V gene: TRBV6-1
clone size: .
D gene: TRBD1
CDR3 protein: CASSETLQGRKKLFF
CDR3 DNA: TGTGCCAGCAGTGAGACCCTACAGGGGAGGAAAAAACTGTTTTTT

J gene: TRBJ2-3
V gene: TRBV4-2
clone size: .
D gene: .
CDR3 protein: CASSYTTGEGDTQYF
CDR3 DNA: TGTGCCAGCAGCTACACGACAGGAGAGGGAGATACGCAGTATTTT

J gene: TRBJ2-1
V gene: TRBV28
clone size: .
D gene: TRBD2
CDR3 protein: CASRGGAGGSYNEQFF
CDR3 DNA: TGTGCCAGCCGAGGGGGAGCGGGAGGATCCTACAATGAGCAGTTCTTC

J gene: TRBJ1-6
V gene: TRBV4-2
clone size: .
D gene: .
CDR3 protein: CASSQDRARSGRDSPLHF
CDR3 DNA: TGTGCCAGCAGCCAAGATAGGGCGAGGTCCGGGAGGGATTCACCCCTCCACTTT

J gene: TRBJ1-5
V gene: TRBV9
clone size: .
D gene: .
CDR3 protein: CASSPAANQPQHF
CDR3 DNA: TGTGCCAGCAGCCCGGCGGCCAATCAGCCCCAGCATTTT